A selection of T cell receptor beta chains follows, all from one sample in a study of T cells in Graves' hyperthyroidism and ophthalmopathy. TCRdb analysed the multiplex PCR reads with MiXCR anew, one entry per CDR3 protein. This repertoire shows 250,000 to 300,000 distinct CDR3 sequences, approximately 14% found once; its top ten account for roughly 8.2%. Sequencing used blood. These receptors were collected from a woman between 40 and 50 years old with Graves' hyperthyroidism. CDR3s include the opening cysteine and the closing phenylalanine or tryptophan. A D gene is named only where the DNA matches it firmly. The size of a clone is reported for some rows only, either as once, few or many, or as a class for expanded clones.

J,D,size,V,DNA,CDR3
TRBJ2-7,TRBD2,many,TRBV12-3/TRBV12-4,TGTGCCAGCAGTTTAATGGCGGGAGGTGGGTACGAGCAGTACTTC,CASSLMAGGGYEQYF
TRBJ2-5,-,many,TRBV2,TGTGCCAGCAGTTCAAGGTGGGAGAATGGAGAGACCCAGTACTTC,CASSSRWENGETQYF
TRBJ2-1,-,-,TRBV7-2,TGTGCCAGCAGCCCGGCAGGGGGGGTAGGTTCTGGTGAGCAGTTCTTC,CASSPAGGVGSGEQFF
TRBJ2-5,-,few,TRBV7-8,TGTGCCAGCAGCCCCCCCGGGACAAAGGAGACCCAGTACTTC,CASSPPGTKETQYF
TRBJ2-7,-,-,TRBV29-1,TGCAGCGTTGGGGCGACAGTCGAGCAGTACTTC,CSVGATVEQYF
TRBJ1-6,TRBD1,-,TRBV20-1,TGCAGTGCTAGAGACGACTCGGGCAGGGGGGATAATTCACCCCTCCACTTT,CSARDDSGRGDNSPLHF
TRBJ1-6,TRBD1,many,TRBV7-9,TGTGCCAGCAGCTTCCTCGGACAGGGGGCACCCCTCCACTTT,CASSFLGQGAPLHF
TRBJ2-7,-,many,TRBV6-5,TGTGCCAGCAGTTACTCGTGGGGTCGGCAGTACTTC,CASSYSWGRQYF
TRBJ1-2,-,few,TRBV9,TGTGCCAGCAGCGTAGCCCCTTCTTCTAACTATGGCTACACCTTC,CASSVAPSSNYGYTF
TRBJ1-1,-,many,TRBV20-1,TGCAGTGCTAGTCCAAGGGAGACTGAAGCTTTCTTT,CSASPRETEAFF
TRBJ2-2,TRBD2,many,TRBV27,TGTGCCAGCAGTGCCCAACCGGGACTAGCGGGAGGGCCGAACACCGGGGAGCTGTTTTTT,CASSAQPGLAGGPNTGELFF
TRBJ1-4,-,many,TRBV29-1,TGCAGCGTTGGGGGCCAGGGAAAACTGTTTTTT,CSVGGQGKLFF
TRBJ2-3,TRBD2,many,TRBV28,TGTGCCAGCAGTTCACCTGGGGGGGGACCCCTCACAGATACGCAGTATTTT,CASSSPGGGPLTDTQYF
TRBJ2-5,-,-,TRBV12-3/TRBV12-4,TGTGCCAGCAGTTTGAACGAAGAGACCCAGTACTTC,CASSLNEETQYF
TRBJ1-2,TRBD1,few,TRBV14,TGTGCCAGCAGCCACGTGGACAGGGGCGGTGGCTACACCTTC,CASSHVDRGGGYTF
TRBJ2-3,-,few,TRBV7-9,TGTGCCAGCGGTGCGGGGGCGATTAGCACAGATACGCAGTATTTT,CASGAGAISTDTQYF
TRBJ2-2,-,-,TRBV6-2/TRBV6-3,TGTGCCAGCAGTCCTCAACTACCCTCGAACACCGGGGAGCTGTTTTTT,CASSPQLPSNTGELFF
TRBJ1-1,-,many,TRBV12-3/TRBV12-4,TGTGCCAGCAGTTTAGGCAGGGTGAACACTGAAGCTTTCTTT,CASSLGRVNTEAFF
TRBJ2-5,-,many,TRBV7-9,TGTGCCAGCAGCTTGGGTCCCGCGGGCGGACAAGAGACCCAGTACTTC,CASSLGPAGGQETQYF
TRBJ2-3,TRBD2,many,TRBV27,TGTGCCAGCAGTTCCCCAACCGCGGGAGTAGATACGCAGTATTTT,CASSSPTAGVDTQYF
TRBJ1-3,-,-,TRBV7-9,TGTGCCAGCAGCTTAGCGGACATCTCTGGAAACACCATATATTTT,CASSLADISGNTIYF
TRBJ2-1,-,many,TRBV20-1,TGCAGCCACTGGGGGGGCGATGAGCAGTTCTTC,CSHWGGDEQFF
TRBJ1-1,TRBD1,many,TRBV7-2,TGTGCCAGCGACAGGGGTCACACTGAAGCTTTCTTT,CASDRGHTEAFF
TRBJ2-2,-,-,TRBV27,TGTGCCAGCGCCGATAATGGAGGAGGGGAGCTGTTTTTT,CASADNGGGELFF
TRBJ1-4,-,many,TRBV10-3,TGTGCCATCAGTGAGTCCGCCATTGGGGCAACTAATGAAAAACTGTTTTTT,CAISESAIGATNEKLFF
TRBJ2-4,-,many,TRBV5-6,TGTGCCAGCAGCGAAATGGCGACAGCCGTAGCCAAAAACATTCAGTACTTC,CASSEMATAVAKNIQYF
TRBJ2-7,TRBD1,few,TRBV12-3/TRBV12-4,TGTGCCAGCCCCTTATCGGGGGACAGGGGGGACGAGCAGTACTTC,CASPLSGDRGDEQYF
TRBJ2-7,TRBD1,-,TRBV9,TGTGCCAGCAGCGTAGGCTGGACAGGTATCTACGAGCAGTACTTC,CASSVGWTGIYEQYF